This T cell receptor beta chain was sequenced in a study of T cells in Graves' hyperthyroidism and ophthalmopathy. The V and J ends lost 1 base and 3 bases respectively, with 6 bases between them. The CDR3 is 14 residues long. Germline V gene sequence: CDR1 SEHNR, CDR2 FQNEAQ (reference sequence). The TCR beta CDR3 regions underwent amplification using RNA transcripts as the source. When the TCR CDR3 underwent first-round RT-PCR, the HTBI primer set was used. TCRdb redid the calling of the multiplex PCR reads with MiXCR, one entry per CDR3 protein. The data contain hundreds of thousands of distinct CDR3 sequences, just over 45% of them singletons.

This sequence was found in a woman between 18 and 29 years old with Graves' hyperthyroidism. V usage is TRBV7-9 and J usage is TRBJ1-4; the D is unclear. The sample consisted of peripheral blood or thyroid tissue (not recorded which). CDR3 in DNA: TGTGCCAGCAGCTTAGGTGATCCTAATGAAAAACTGTTTTTT. Translation: CASSLGDPNEKLFF.